A single sample gave rise to the 29 T cell receptor beta chains below, sequenced in a study of T-cell reconstitution after alpha-beta-depleted transplantation in children. The TCRbeta library incorporated unique molecular identifiers. A single record per CDR3 protein comes from TCRdb applying MiXCR to the PCR reads. The sample has around 410,000 distinct CDR3 sequences; about a tenth are singletons. The source material was PBMCs from the stem cell graft donor, sampled from the stem cell graft. The source is a human donor who donated a stem cell graft to a child with acute myeloid leukemia.

This clonotype was observed at least ten times. The V and J genes are TRBV12-3 or TRBV12-4 and TRBJ1-5; tentative D call: TRBD1 (5 bases). This CDR3 is built from 12 residues. V lost 4 bases to trimming and J lost 5 bases, with 6 bases between them. The CDR3 sequence: CASSWGDQPQHF. The CDR3 DNA is TGTGCCAGCAGTTGGGGGGATCAGCCCCAGCATTTT.

The chain couples TRBV4-1 to TRBJ1-1; 7 bases are shared with TRBD1. Germline V CDR1 and CDR2: MGHRA, YSYEKL. The CDR3 extends over 16 amino acids. V shed 7 bases and J 3 bases; nucleotides not matched to a gene: 14. The CDR3 loop reads CASTSDRRKDYTEAFF. The CDR3 DNA follows: TGCGCCAGCACTTCGGACAGGAGAAAAGACTACACTGAAGCTTTCTTT.

The DNA of the CDR3 is TGTGCCAGCAAGGCGGACAGGGACCGCGAAAAACTGTTTTTT. Its protein is CASKADRDREKLFF. V usage is TRBV12-3 or TRBV12-4 and J usage is TRBJ1-4, with TRBD1 identical over 8 bases. V was clipped by 7 bases and J by 8 bases; unmatched bases: 9. The CDR3 loop spans 14 amino acids.

By share, this clonotype counts as medium-sized. The genes are TRBV7-9 and TRBJ2-1, with unresolved D. This CDR3 contains 13 residues. Trimming stripped 5 bases from V and 9 bases from J, with 14 bases between. Germline assignment: CDR1 SEHNR and CDR2 FQNEAQ (reference sequence). CDR3 amino acids: CASSPGTSAEQFF. For the CDR3, the DNA is TGTGCCAGCAGCCCAGGCACGAGCGCTGAGCAGTTCTTC.

Only a few counts were recorded for this clonotype. The chain carries TRBV24-1 and TRBJ2-3, with TRBD1 matching 7 bases. J lost 3 bases, V lost 5 bases, and 7 bases had no gene match. CDR3 length: 15 amino acids. Germline-derived CDR1 and CDR2 are KGHDR and SFDVKD. The CDR3 region has the DNA TGTGCCACCAGTGCGACAGGGAACATAACAGATACGCAGTATTTT. It codes for CATSATGNITDTQYF.

Only a few counts were recorded for this clonotype. CDR3 DNA: TGCAGCGCCCTATCCCACCGGGACAGGGGGCGTTACGAGCAGTACTTC. It specifies CSALSHRDRGRYEQYF. The chain is built from TRBV29-1 and TRBJ2-7; 12 positions match TRBD1. Germline V lookup: CDR1 SQVTM, CDR2 ANQGSEA. The CDR3 spans 16 residues. The V segment lost 7 bases and the J segment 4 bases; nucleotides outside the gene matches: 14.

This chain connects TRBV5-1 to TRBJ2-7, with D possibly matching TRBD2 (6 bases). This CDR3 comprises 17 residues. CDR1 and CDR2 from the germline V gene are SGHRS and YFSETQ. Trimming stripped 4 bases from V and 5 bases from J, with 25 bases between. The CDR3 region is CASSPDGTGSSVDEQYF. The CDR3 DNA follows: TGCGCCAGCAGCCCAGACGGAACCGGGAGCTCCGTAGACGAGCAGTACTTC.

There are many counts of this clonotype. The chain links TRBV6-5 to TRBJ2-4; 12 nucleotides align to TRBD2. Germline values: CDR1 MNHEY, CDR2 SVGAGI. Trimming at V came to 11 bases and at J to 6 bases, leaving 8 bases not matched to a gene. The CDR3 spans 14 residues. The CDR3 sequence: CAVGTSGRGNIQYF. CDR3 DNA sequence: TGTGCCGTGGGGACTAGCGGGCGAGGAAACATTCAGTACTTC.

This clonotype was detected many times. J is TRBJ2-7 and V is TRBV3-1, with D perhaps matching TRBD1 (5 bases). CDR3 length: 13 residues. V was clipped by 2 bases and J by 1 base, with 6 bases between them. Germline CDR1 and CDR2: LGHDT and YNNKEL (reference sequence). The CDR3 nucleotides are TGTGCCAGCAGCCAAAGGGGTTCCTACGAGCAGTACGTC. Translated: CASSQRGSYEQYV.

This clonotype was seen a few times. The chain is built from TRBV21-1 and TRBJ2-4; the table calls TRBD1, which could not be checked here. TRBV21-1 has pseudogene status. The CDR3 covers 14 residues. The CDR3 loop is CASTPGEPKNIQYF. CDR3 in DNA: TGTGCCAGCACCCCGGGGGAGCCAAAAAACATTCAGTACTTC.

This sequence joins TRBV6-5 and TRBJ1-5; the D gene is possibly TRBD1 (6 bases). Germline loops: CDR1 MNHEY, CDR2 SVGAGI. This CDR3 is 14 amino acids long. With 0 bases removed from V and 5 bases from J, the gap between germline ends came to 8 bases. CDR3 in amino acids: CASSYSRGDQPQHF. CDR3 in DNA: TGTGCCAGCAGTTACTCGAGGGGGGATCAGCCCCAGCATTTT.

This clonotype came up a few times. This chain links TRBV11-2 with TRBJ2-1; possibly TRBD2 for D (6 bases). The CDR3 has 17 residues. Germline values: CDR1 SGHAT, CDR2 FQNNGV. The ends were cut back, 5 bases at V and 3 bases at J, with 20 bases in the middle. The CDR3: CASSTRVGTGFYNEQFF. The CDR3 DNA reads as TGTGCCAGCAGCACCAGAGTAGGGACTGGATTCTACAATGAGCAGTTCTTC.

This clonotype was seen a few times. V and J are TRBV24-1 and TRBJ2-4; no firm D call. This CDR3 comprises 15 residues. The germline V and J ends were trimmed by 2 bases and 1 base, with 8 bases remaining between them. CDR1 KGHDR and CDR2 SFDVKD come from the germline V gene. DNA for the CDR3: TGTGCCACCAGTGATTCTAAGGTGGCCAAAAACATTCAGTACTTC. This encodes CATSDSKVAKNIQYF.

The chain joins TRBV7-3 to TRBJ2-3; 7 nucleotides line up with TRBD1. CDR1 is SGHTA and CDR2 is FQGTGA in the germline V gene. This CDR3 comprises 11 residues. CDR3 region: CIQGSTDTQYF. CDR3 nucleotides: TGTATACAGGGGAGCACAGATACGCAGTATTTT. Combining the CDR3 with reference TRBV7-3 and TRBJ2-3 gives the whole variable domain GAGVSQTPSNKVTEKGKYVELRCDPISGHTALYWYRQSLGQGPEFLIYFQGTGAADDSGLPNDRFFAVRPEGSVSTLKIQRTERGDSAVYLCIQGSTDTQYFGPGTRLTVL.

The table lists this clonotype with many counts. V and J are TRBV20-1 and TRBJ1-5; D uncertain. The CDR3 consists of 12 residues. Germline CDR1 DFQATT, CDR2 SNEGSKA (reference sequence). The ends were cut back, 0 bases at V and 9 bases at J, with 9 bases in the middle. Here the CDR3 DNA reads TGCAGTGCTAGAGATACCGGGAGGCCCCAGCATTTT. Encoded protein: CSARDTGRPQHF.

The sample holds a few counts of this clonotype. The chain links TRBV5-4 to TRBJ2-1; 9 bases agree with TRBD1. J was trimmed by 2 bases and V by 5 bases; bases with no gene match: 5. The CDR3 is 15 amino acids. Per the germline V gene, CDR1 is SGHNT and CDR2 is YYREEE (reference sequence). As DNA, the CDR3 is TGTGCCAGCAGGGACCGGGACAGGGCCTACAATGAGCAGTTCTTC. Translation gives CASRDRDRAYNEQFF.

This chain connects TRBV12-3 or TRBV12-4 to TRBJ2-2, with 7 bases lining up with TRBD2. The J segment lost 6 bases and the V segment lost 6 bases, leaving 10 bases of the junction unmatched. The CDR3 sequence is 15 residues long. CDR3 DNA sequence: TGTGCCAGCAGCCCACGAAGGGGAGGGGCCGGGGAGCTGTTTTTT. Translating gives CASSPRRGGAGELFF.

This clonotype came up a few times. The chain is built from TRBV20-1 and TRBJ1-1; 9 bases are a match to TRBD1. CDR3 length: 14 residues. Germline CDR1 reads DFQATT; CDR2 reads SNEGSKA (reference sequence). Trimming took 6 bases from V and 4 from J; bases not matched to a gene: 9. The CDR3 spells CSAEGTGRVTEAFF. In nucleotides, the CDR3 is TGCAGTGCCGAAGGGACAGGGAGAGTCACTGAAGCTTTCTTT.

This clonotype has at least ten counts. V gene TRBV29-1 combines with J gene TRBJ1-1, with D unclear. V lost 6 bases, J lost 3 bases, and 5 bases lay in between. CDR1 is SQVTM, CDR2 ANQGSEA, per germline. The CDR3 covers 10 residues. The CDR3 loop reads CSVLDTEAFF. DNA of the CDR3: TGCAGCGTATTAGACACTGAAGCTTTCTTT. Full variable domain (outside the CDR3, taken from reference TRBV29-1 and TRBJ1-1): SAVISQKPSRDICQRGTSLTIQCQVDSQVTMMFWYRQQPGQSLTLIATANQGSEATYESGFVIDKFPISRPNLTFSTLTVSNMSPEDSSIYLCSVLDTEAFFGQGTRLTVV.

This clonotype has just a few counts. J is TRBJ2-1 and V is TRBV5-1, with 10 bases fitting TRBD1. CDR1 is SGHRS, CDR2 YFSETQ, per germline. Trimming removed 0 bases from V and 8 bases from J; junction bases left unmatched: 5. This CDR3 contains 15 residues. The chain's CDR3 is CASSLAMTGGHEQFF. The DNA of the CDR3 is TGCGCCAGCAGCTTGGCCATGACAGGGGGCCATGAGCAGTTCTTC.

This clonotype turned up a few times. The chain employs TRBV7-2 and TRBJ2-1; 11 nucleotides match TRBD2. Per the germline V gene, CDR1 is SGHTA and CDR2 is FQGNSA. V was clipped by 4 bases and J by 7 bases; unmatched bases: 6. CDR3 length equals 15 residues. Here the CDR3 reads CASSSGLAGLNEQFF. In DNA form, the CDR3 reads TGTGCCAGCAGCTCCGGACTAGCGGGCCTAAATGAGCAGTTCTTC.

This clonotype came up many times. The chain joins TRBV29-1 to TRBJ2-1, with D unclear. The CDR3 is 12 amino acids. Between the trimmed V and J ends, which lost 0 bases and 11 bases, there was a span of 11 bases. Germline CDR1 SQVTM, CDR2 ANQGSEA. The CDR3 DNA is TGCAGCGTTGAAGACCCCTCACGTAAGCAGTTCTTC. This codes for CSVEDPSRKQFF.

This clonotype was observed many times. The chain employs TRBV25-1 and TRBJ2-2; D unclear. The CDR3 has 12 amino acids. V gave up 5 bases and J gave up 6 bases, with 7 bases separating them. Germline V gives CDR1 MGHDK, CDR2 SYGVNS. CDR3 coding DNA: TGTGCCAGCAGTATGCACGCCGGGGAGCTGTTTTTT. Protein product: CASSMHAGELFF.

This clonotype was seen a few times. The chain employs TRBV20-1 and TRBJ2-3; 8 bases align to TRBD2. Germline CDR1 is DFQATT and CDR2 is SNEGSKA (reference sequence). Germline trimming cut 8 bases from V and 5 bases from J; bases unmatched to any gene: 18. The CDR3 extends over 16 amino acids. As DNA, the CDR3 is TGCAGTTTTCCAGCGGGTAGCGGGATGGTTGGAGATACGCAGTATTTT. Translating gives CSFPAGSGMVGDTQYF.

The chain combines TRBV30 with TRBJ2-2; D remains unclear. The CDR3 runs to 11 residues. The germline V and J ends were trimmed by 2 bases and 2 bases, with 0 bases remaining between them. The germline V gene encodes CDR1 GTSNPN and CDR2 SVGIG (reference sequence). CDR3 bases: TGTGCCTGGAGTAACACCGGGGAGCTGTTTTTT. Amino acid sequence: CAWSNTGELFF.

This clonotype was seen a handful of times. CDR3 sequence: CASSESSGYGYTF. CDR3 in DNA: TGTGCCAGCAGTGAATCGAGTGGCTATGGCTACACCTTC. This chain connects TRBV2 to TRBJ1-2; the D is unclear. CDR3 length equals 13 residues. Germline CDR1 SNHLY, CDR2 FYNNEI. V was trimmed by 2 bases and J by 4 bases, leaving 8 bases between them. Looking up the rest from reference TRBV2 and TRBJ1-2 gives the full variable domain: EPEVTQTPSHQVTQMGQEVILRCVPISNHLYFYWYRQILGQKVEFLVSFYNNEISEKSEIFDDQFSVERPDGSNFTLKIRSTKLEDSAMYFCASSESSGYGYTFGSGTRLTVV.

At least ten counts were recorded for this clonotype. The chain employs TRBV12-3 or TRBV12-4 and TRBJ2-1; 9 bases fit TRBD2. This CDR3 has 14 amino acids. The ends lost 7 bases at V and 3 bases at J; junction bases unmatched: 4. Here the CDR3 DNA reads TGTGCCAGCAAAATTAGCGGGAGCTACAATGAGCAGTTCTTC. Protein sequence: CASKISGSYNEQFF.

Ten or more counts support this clonotype. The rearrangement uses TRBV3-1 and TRBJ2-1; a possible D gene is TRBD2 (5 bases). CDR1 LGHDT and CDR2 YNNKEL come from the germline V gene (reference sequence). This CDR3 comprises 11 residues. In nucleotides, the CDR3 is TGTGCTACTAGAGGCCGCAATGAGCAGTTCTTC. It is translated as CATRGRNEQFF.

This clonotype was recorded at least ten times. The V call is TRBV9, the J call TRBJ2-1; unclear D gene. CDR3 length equals 11 residues. The germline gives CDR1 SGDLS, CDR2 YYNGEE. Trimming cost V 3 bases and J 5 bases, with 3 bases left between them. In DNA, the CDR3 is TGTGCCAGCAGCGGAGACAATGAGCAGTTCTTC. It yields the protein CASSGDNEQFF.